This T cell receptor (beta chain) is from a study of T cells after yellow fever vaccination (dated by TCRdb to the late 2010s). About the investigation overall: The SMART-Seq v4 Ultra Low Input RNA kit was used to prepare libraries from fractions with low cell numbers. Bulk TCR alpha and beta repertoires were sequenced longitudinally to track T-cell clones before and after primary and booster YFV17D yellow fever vaccination. The cohort comprised two healthy male donors, one aged 18 to 30 and one aged 30 to 39 years. Blood was drawn at multiple timepoints before and after primary and secondary immunization, with bulk PBMC replicates and cell subsets isolated.

This clonotype showed up many times. Its cognate antigen has yet to be identified. No base-level quality is on record; no much larger clone is a single base apart. Synthesis of TCR cDNA relied on 5'RACE template switching, a step that introduced a universal primer site along with unique molecular identifiers. Priming for cDNA synthesis came from both the TCR alpha and TCR beta constant segments. Libraries were amplified in two PCR steps, with sample barcodes and sequencing adapters added in the second step. Sequencing of libraries was done on Illumina HiSeq 2500 (2x100 bp) or NovaSeq (2x150 bp). For the original study's pipeline: Demultiplexing of reads and collapsing into UMI consensus sequences were performed with MIGEC, and V(D)J alignment was carried out with MiXCR. Vaccine-responding clonotypes were identified with edgeR using replicate PBMC samples, with FDR below 0.01 and a log2 fold change above 5 up to day 15 being required. Each bulk clonotype was labeled CD4 or CD8 based on which sequenced repertoire, CD4 or CD8, contained the clonotype at higher abundance. TCRdb passed the public sequencing reads through fastp at Q25 and MiXCR, retaining productive beta sequences. Merged by CDR3 protein, the rows form single entries marked with the most common genes and DNA. These V and J calls rely on TCRdb rather than the paper's analysis. Across this sample there are about 130,000 distinct CDR3 sequences, with about 7.4% seen only once. The ten largest clones take up approximately 2.7% of the sample.

Beyond this particular receptor, the publication reports: Compared with the primary T-cell response, the secondary T-cell response was weaker but faster, peaking on day 5 rather than day 15. The study included only a couple of donors, which limits how far the findings can be generalized. Because abundant contaminating clonotypes from the bulk population could be contained in FACS-sorted repertoires, computational filtering was required. A small share of clonotypes occurred in both CD4 and CD8 compartments, likely arising from convergent recombination. After the booster, most clones that had expanded after primary vaccination were detected again (roughly 95% of CD4 and more than 80% of CD8), suggesting broad maintenance of memory.

The sample's treatment or condition, from its label and the paper: live attenuated yellow fever vaccine strain. A standard Ficoll-Paque protocol was used to isolate PBMCs from peripheral blood. Dynabeads CD4 and CD8 positive selection kits were used to isolate the CD4 and CD8 T-cell fractions. TriZol was used to extract RNA from bulk PBMCs, from CD4 and CD8 fractions, and from dextramer-positive and dextramer-negative fractions. The germline V gene (reference sequence) supplies CDR1 DFQATT and CDR2 SNEGSKA. At the junction V is shortened by 2 bases and J by 2 bases, with 7 bases in between. The CDR3 covers 13 residues, taking in both the cysteine and the phenylalanine. Left in the record is the CDR3 DNA by itself, 39 bases read in frame from the first base.

The sequencing here drew on CD4+ T cells sorted from PBMCs, taken about 10 days after the first yellow fever vaccination. The clonotype comes from a man between 18 and 29 years old who received the YFV17D yellow fever vaccine. Here the chain combines TRBV20-1 and TRBJ2-1, with no confidently assigned D gene. CDR3 sequence: CSARKGPYNEQFF. The nucleotides read TGCAGTGCTAGAAAAGGGCCCTACAATGAGCAGTTCTTC.